These 5 T cell receptor beta chains were sequenced from one sample in a study of blood T cell repertoires in COVID-19. Produced via immunoSEQ multiplex PCR; TCRdb's table is partial and in-frame only. The sample gives around 220,000 clones, approximately 79% of which show up once; 3% to 4% is in the top ten. The sequencing input was peripheral blood. The receptors come from a woman in her thirties or forties with active or convalescent COVID-19.

In DNA form, the CDR3 reads TGTGCCAGCACAGTGACAGGGGACGATTATGAAAAACTGTTTTTT. Translated, it gives CASTVTGDDYEKLFF. J is TRBJ1-4 and V is TRBV9; 8 nucleotides line up with TRBD1. The CDR3 covers 15 residues. The ends lost 6 bases at V and 6 bases at J; junction bases unmatched: 10. Germline V gene data show CDR1 as SGDLS and CDR2 as YYNGEE.

This chain uses TRBV3-1 (or the pseudogene TRBV3-2) with TRBJ2-7; no clear D gene. The germline V and J ends were trimmed by 0 bases and 6 bases, with 9 bases remaining between them. There are 13 residues in the CDR3. CDR1 and CDR2 from the germline V gene are LGHDT and YNNKEL (reference sequence). CDR3 residues: CASSQERSGEQYV. For the CDR3, the DNA is TGTGCCAGCAGCCAAGAGAGGTCGGGCGAGCAGTACGTC.

The sample holds a few counts of this clone. The J gene is TRBJ2-2, the V gene TRBV19; 9 bases fit TRBD2. The CDR3 extends over 14 amino acids. V was clipped by 5 bases and J by 7 bases; unmatched bases: 5. Germline V gene data show CDR1 as LNHDA and CDR2 as SQIVND (reference sequence). The CDR3 sequence: CASSSQRGVGELFF. Written as DNA, the CDR3 is TGTGCCAGTAGTTCGCAGCGGGGGGTCGGGGAGCTGTTTTTT.

This chain connects TRBV4-2 to TRBJ1-2, with TRBD1 matching 10 bases. The CDR3 totals 14 residues. J gave up 8 bases and V 3 bases, and 6 bases lay outside the gene matches. Germline CDR1 and CDR2: LGHNA and YNFKEQ. In DNA form, the CDR3 reads TGTGCCAGCAGCCACGCGGACAGGGGGTACGGCTACACCTTC. Its protein product is CASSHADRGYGYTF.

This clone has a single count. The chain is built from TRBV9 and TRBJ2-5; D gene uncertain. CDR3 size: 14 residues. CDR1 SGDLS and CDR2 YYNGEE come from the germline V gene. Trimming shortened V by 0 bases and J by 2 bases, and 8 bases separated the two germline ends. The CDR3 region is CASSVDHRQETQYF. CDR3 DNA sequence: TGTGCCAGCAGCGTAGACCACAGACAAGAGACCCAGTACTTC.